There are a few counts of the clone carrying this T cell receptor beta chain. Antigen specificity is unknown. The sample originates from a study of T cell repertoires in cytomegalovirus infection. Findings and caveats of the study: Based on cumulative public TCR beta family frequency, carriers of CMV plus the relevant HLA were identified.

V lost 2 bases and J 8 bases, leaving 16 bases between the germline ends. CDR3 length equals 15 residues. The germline CDR1 and CDR2 sequences are SGHVS and FQNEAQ. TCRdb re-analysed the reads in MiXCR, keeping a single row per CDR3 protein. The sample lists some 450,000 distinct CDR3 sequences, approximately 33% occurring once. Sequencing was performed on PBMCs. This receptor was identified in a human donor in good health (CMV status not recorded). Some clones in this sample may be carry-over from other donors' samples. The rearrangement uses TRBV7-8 and TRBJ2-1; tentatively, D is TRBD1 (6 bases). As DNA, the CDR3 is TGTGCCAGCAGCTTAAATTCGGGACAAGGTGATGAGCAGTTCTTC. Protein product: CASSLNSGQGDEQFF. The variable domain in full, completed from reference TRBV7-8 and TRBJ2-1, reads GAGVSQSPRYKVAKRGQDVALRCDPISGHVSLFWYQQALGQGPEFLTYFQNEAQLDKSGLPSDRFFAERPEGSVSTLKIQRTQQEDSAVYLCASSLNSGQGDEQFFGPGTRLTVL.